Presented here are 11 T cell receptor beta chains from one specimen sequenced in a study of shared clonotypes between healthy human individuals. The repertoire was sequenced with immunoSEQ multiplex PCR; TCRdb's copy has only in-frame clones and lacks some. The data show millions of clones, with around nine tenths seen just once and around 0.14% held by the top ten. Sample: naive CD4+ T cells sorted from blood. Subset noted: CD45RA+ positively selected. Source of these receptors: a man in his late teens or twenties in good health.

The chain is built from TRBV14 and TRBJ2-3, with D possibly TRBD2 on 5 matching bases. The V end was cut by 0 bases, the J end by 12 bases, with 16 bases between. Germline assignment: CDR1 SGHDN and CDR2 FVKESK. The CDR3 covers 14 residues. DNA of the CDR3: TGTGCCAGCAGCCAAGAAAGTGTGCGGGCCCCCCAGTATTTT. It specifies CASSQESVRAPQYF.

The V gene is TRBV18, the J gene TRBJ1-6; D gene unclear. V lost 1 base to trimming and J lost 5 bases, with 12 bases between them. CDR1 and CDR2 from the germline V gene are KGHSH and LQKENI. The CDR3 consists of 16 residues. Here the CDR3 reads CASSPQSGQNNSPLHF. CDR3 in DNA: TGTGCCAGCTCACCACAGAGCGGGCAGAATAATTCACCCCTCCACTTT.

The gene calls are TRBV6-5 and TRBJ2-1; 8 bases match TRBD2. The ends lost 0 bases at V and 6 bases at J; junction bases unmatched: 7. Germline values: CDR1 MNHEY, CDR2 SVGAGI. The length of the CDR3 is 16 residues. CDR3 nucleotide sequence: TGTGCCAGCAGTTACTCGATGGCTAGCGGGCTCAATGAGCAGTTCTTC. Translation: CASSYSMASGLNEQFF.

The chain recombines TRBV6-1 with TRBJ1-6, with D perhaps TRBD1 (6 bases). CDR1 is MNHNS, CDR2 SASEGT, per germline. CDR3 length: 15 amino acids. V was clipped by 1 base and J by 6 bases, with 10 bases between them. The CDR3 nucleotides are TGTGCCAGCAGTGAAGTCAGGGGCCCTAATTCACCCCTCCACTTT. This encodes CASSEVRGPNSPLHF.

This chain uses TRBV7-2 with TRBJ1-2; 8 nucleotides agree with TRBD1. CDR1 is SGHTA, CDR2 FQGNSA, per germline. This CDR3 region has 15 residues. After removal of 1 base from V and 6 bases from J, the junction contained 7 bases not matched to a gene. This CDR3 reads CASSLDAGGRDGYTF. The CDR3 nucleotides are TGTGCCAGCAGCTTAGACGCAGGGGGCAGAGATGGCTACACCTTC.

The CDR3 spells CASSLRRGQGHEQYF. CDR3 bases: TGTGCCAGCAGCTTGAGGAGGGGACAGGGCCACGAGCAGTACTTC. The chain employs TRBV9 and TRBJ2-7; 9 bases agree with TRBD1. CDR3 length: 15 amino acids. Looked up from germline, CDR1 is SGDLS and CDR2 is YYNGEE. Losses at the gene ends were 4 bases for V and 5 bases for J; bases not matched to a gene: 10.

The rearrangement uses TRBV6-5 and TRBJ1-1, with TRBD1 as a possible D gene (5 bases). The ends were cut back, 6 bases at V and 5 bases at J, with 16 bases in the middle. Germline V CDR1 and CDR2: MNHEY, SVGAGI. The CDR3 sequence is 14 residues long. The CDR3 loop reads CASSRDLYETEAFF. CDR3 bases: TGTGCCAGCAGCCGGGACCTTTACGAGACTGAAGCTTTCTTT.

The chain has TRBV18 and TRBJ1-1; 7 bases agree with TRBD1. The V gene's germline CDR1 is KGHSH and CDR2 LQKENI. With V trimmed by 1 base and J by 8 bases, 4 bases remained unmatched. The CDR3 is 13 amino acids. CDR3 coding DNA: TGTGCCAGCTCACCACTCTCGGACAGGGAAGCTTTCTTT. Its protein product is CASSPLSDREAFF.

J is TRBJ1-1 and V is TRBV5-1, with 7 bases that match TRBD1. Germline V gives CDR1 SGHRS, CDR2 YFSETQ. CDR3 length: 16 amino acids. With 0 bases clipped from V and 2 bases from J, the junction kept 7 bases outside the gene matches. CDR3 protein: CASSLARTGANTEAFF. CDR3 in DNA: TGCGCCAGCAGCTTGGCGAGGACAGGAGCAAACACTGAAGCTTTCTTT.

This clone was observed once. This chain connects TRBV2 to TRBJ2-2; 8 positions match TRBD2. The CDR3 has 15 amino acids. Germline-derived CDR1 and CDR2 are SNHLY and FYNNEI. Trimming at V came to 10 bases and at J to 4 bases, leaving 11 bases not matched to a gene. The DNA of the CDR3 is TGTGCCACCTCGAAGCGGGAGTCGGGCACCGGGGAGCTGTTTTTT. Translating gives CATSKRESGTGELFF.

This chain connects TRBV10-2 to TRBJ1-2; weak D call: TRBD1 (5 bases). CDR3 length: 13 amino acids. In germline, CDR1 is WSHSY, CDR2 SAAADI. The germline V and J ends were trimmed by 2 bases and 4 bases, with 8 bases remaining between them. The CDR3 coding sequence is TGCGCCAGCAGTGAGGGGGGGTTCTATGGCTACACCTTC. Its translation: CASSEGGFYGYTF.